This T cell receptor (beta chain) came from a study of circulating and synovial CD4+ cells in juvenile arthritis. Trimming removed 4 bases from V and 2 bases from J; junction bases left unmatched: 11. The CDR3 has 17 amino acids. Germline V gene lookup returns CDR1 MDHEN and CDR2 SYDVKM. Assay used: immunoSEQ multiplex PCR; TCRdb lists only in-frame clones, some missing. The table lists over 11,000 clones, over 70% of them singletons. As for this clone: Its antigen remains unknown.

General observations from the study: These repertoires were less diverse than bulk blood CD4 repertoires. Deeper sequencing increased measured overlap with synovial clonotypes.

The sequence was collected from a human patient with juvenile idiopathic arthritis. Some clones in this sample may be carry-over from other donors' samples. Source material: CD4+ T cells from synovial fluid. This rearrangement joins TRBV28 to TRBJ2-3, with 8 bases matching TRBD1. This CDR3 is CASSYPPGQDPTDTQYF. CDR3 coding DNA: TGTGCCAGCAGTTATCCCCCGGGACAGGATCCCACAGATACGCAGTATTTT.